The 4 T cell receptor beta chains listed next were all sequenced from one sample in a study of response to subunit inactivated influenza vaccine. TCRdb fed the RT-PCR reads into MiXCR, producing one record per CDR3 protein. The sample holds 550,000 to 650,000 distinct CDR3 sequences, 12% seen once. The sequencing here drew on PBMCs from blood, taken on the day of vaccination. The receptors here all came from a man aged 45 to 65 who received an inactivated influenza vaccine.

This clonotype turned up a few times. This chain joins TRBV5-1 and TRBJ2-7, with 7 bases lining up with TRBD2. The CDR3 runs to 16 residues. Germline trimming cut 1 base from V and 3 bases from J; bases unmatched to any gene: 10. Germline V gives CDR1 SGHRS, CDR2 YFSETQ. CDR3 residues: CASSLLGGGAGYEQYF. The CDR3 DNA reads TGCGCCAGCAGCTTGCTGGGGGGAGGGGCGGGCTACGAGCAGTACTTC.

Here the CDR3 DNA reads TGCGCCAGCACGGTAGGGGGAAATTACGCCGGGGAGCTGTTTTTT. Translating it yields CASTVGGNYAGELFF. The chain recombines TRBV5-1 with TRBJ2-2, with a tentative D call TRBD1 (6 bases). Trimming took 6 bases from V and 6 from J, leaving 18 bases between them. The germline CDR1 and CDR2 sequences are SGHRS and YFSETQ. CDR3 size: 15 residues.

This clonotype was found many times. The rearrangement joins TRBV29-1 to TRBJ1-2; D is ambiguous. Looked up from germline, CDR1 is SQVTM and CDR2 is ANQGSEA. Trimming pared 0 bases from V and 7 bases from J, leaving 9 bases between. The CDR3 totals 12 residues. The DNA of the CDR3 is TGCAGCGTTGAAGATAAAGTCGGTGGCTACACCTTC. This translates into CSVEDKVGGYTF.

The sample holds many counts of this clonotype. This chain links TRBV29-1 with TRBJ2-5; no clear D gene. Germline CDR1 and CDR2: SQVTM and ANQGSEA. V was clipped by 3 bases and J by 1 base, with 6 bases between them. This CDR3 contains 12 residues. The CDR3 sequence is CSVDNSQETQYF. The CDR3 DNA follows: TGCAGCGTTGATAACAGCCAAGAGACCCAGTACTTC.